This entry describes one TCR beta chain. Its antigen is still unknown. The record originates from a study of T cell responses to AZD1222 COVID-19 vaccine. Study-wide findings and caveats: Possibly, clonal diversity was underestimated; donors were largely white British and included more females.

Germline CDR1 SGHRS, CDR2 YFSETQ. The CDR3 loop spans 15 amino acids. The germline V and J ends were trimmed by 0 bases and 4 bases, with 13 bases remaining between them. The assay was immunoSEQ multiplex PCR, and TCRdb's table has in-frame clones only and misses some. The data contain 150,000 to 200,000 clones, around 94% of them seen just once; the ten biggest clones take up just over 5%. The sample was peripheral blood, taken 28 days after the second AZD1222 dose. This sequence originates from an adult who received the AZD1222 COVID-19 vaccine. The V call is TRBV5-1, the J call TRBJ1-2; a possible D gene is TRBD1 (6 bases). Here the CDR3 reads CASSLAEGGLYGYTF. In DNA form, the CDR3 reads TGCGCCAGCAGCTTGGCTGAAGGGGGTCTCTATGGCTACACCTTC.